This T cell receptor beta chain was captured by sequencing in a study of T cell changes during pregnancy in multiple sclerosis. The repertoire was sequenced with immunoSEQ multiplex PCR; TCRdb's copy has only in-frame clones and lacks some. The data show about 57,000 clones, roughly nine tenths seen once. V was clipped by 8 bases and J by 3 bases; unmatched bases: 7. Per the germline V gene, CDR1 is LNHDA and CDR2 is SQIVND (reference sequence). The CDR3 is made up of 16 amino acids. The sequencing here drew on CD4+ T cells from peripheral blood mononuclear cells, taken before pregnancy. The source of this sequence is a female donor with multiple sclerosis, enrolled in a pregnancy study. The J gene is TRBJ2-1, the V gene TRBV19, with TRBD2 identical over 13 bases. As DNA, the CDR3 is TGTGCCAGTGGAACGACTAGCGGGAGGCTCTACAATGAGCAGTTCTTC. As protein: CASGTTSGRLYNEQFF.